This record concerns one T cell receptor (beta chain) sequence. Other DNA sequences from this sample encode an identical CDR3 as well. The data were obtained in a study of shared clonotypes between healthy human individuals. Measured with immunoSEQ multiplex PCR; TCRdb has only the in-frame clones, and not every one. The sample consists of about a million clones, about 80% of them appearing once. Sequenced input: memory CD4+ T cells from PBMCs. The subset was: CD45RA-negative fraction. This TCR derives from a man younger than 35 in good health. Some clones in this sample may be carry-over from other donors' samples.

The CDR3: CSARDNEQFF. The CDR3 coding sequence is TGCAGTGCTAGGGACAATGAGCAGTTCTTC. The chain joins TRBV20-1 to TRBJ2-1, with unresolved D. V lost 3 bases and J lost 5, with 2 bases in between. There are 10 residues in the CDR3. Germline V gene sequence: CDR1 DFQATT, CDR2 SNEGSKA (reference sequence).